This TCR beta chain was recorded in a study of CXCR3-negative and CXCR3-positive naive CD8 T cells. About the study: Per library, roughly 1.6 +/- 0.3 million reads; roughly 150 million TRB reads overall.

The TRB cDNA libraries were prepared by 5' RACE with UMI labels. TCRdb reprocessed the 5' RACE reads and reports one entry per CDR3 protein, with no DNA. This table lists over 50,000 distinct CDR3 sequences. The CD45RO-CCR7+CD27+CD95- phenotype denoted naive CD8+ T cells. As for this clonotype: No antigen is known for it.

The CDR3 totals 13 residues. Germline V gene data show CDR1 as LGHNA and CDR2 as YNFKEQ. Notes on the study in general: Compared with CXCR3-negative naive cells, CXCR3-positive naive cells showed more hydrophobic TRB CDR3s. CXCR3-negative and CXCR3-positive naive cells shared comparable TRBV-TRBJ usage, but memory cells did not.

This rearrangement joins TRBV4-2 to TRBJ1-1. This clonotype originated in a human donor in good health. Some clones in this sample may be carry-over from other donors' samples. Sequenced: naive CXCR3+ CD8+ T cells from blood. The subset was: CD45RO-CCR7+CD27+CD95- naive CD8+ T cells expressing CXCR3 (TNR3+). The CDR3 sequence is CASSQVGWTEAFF.